The clone carrying this T cell receptor (beta chain) was recorded a few times. The antigen is not known. The sample is drawn from a study of T cell repertoires in cytomegalovirus infection. Study-level background: Recently identified HLA-C-restricted CMV epitopes were among the peptides used. Public TCR beta signatures marked donors with CMV infection and the matching HLA. Overall study findings and caveats: The cumulative frequency of public TCR beta families distinguished individuals who carried CMV together with the relevant HLA.

One entry per CDR3 protein, called by TCRdb with MiXCR from the reads. The repertoire holds hundreds of thousands of distinct CDR3 sequences, with approximately 33% as singletons. V lost 6 bases, J lost 6 bases, and 16 bases stayed unmatched. The CDR3 runs 16 residues. Germline values: CDR1 SGHDN, CDR2 FVKESK. The origin of this receptor is a human donor in good health (CMV status not recorded). Some clones in this sample may be carry-over from other donors' samples. The chain employs TRBV14 and TRBJ1-2; 7 nucleotides match TRBD1. The sequencing used cultured CD8+ T cells from PBMCs, collected from culture after CMV antigen stimulation. CDR3 nucleotides: TGTGCCAGCAGTCCTTGGGACAGTAGAAAACCGGATGGCTACACCTTC. Translation: CASSPWDSRKPDGYTF.